Each of the 30 T cell receptor beta chains below was sequenced from the same sample in a study of T cell responses to AZD1222 COVID-19 vaccine. Assay used: immunoSEQ multiplex PCR; TCRdb lists only in-frame clones, some missing. The table lists approximately 94,000 clones, around 90% of them singletons. Here the sequenced sample was peripheral blood, taken on day 0 of AZD1222 vaccination. These TCRs come from an adult in good health.

This chain links TRBV19 with TRBJ2-7; possible D gene TRBD1, 5 bases. The CDR3 is 15 amino acids. The germline V gene encodes CDR1 LNHDA and CDR2 SQIVND (reference sequence). Between the trimmed V and J ends, which lost 3 bases and 1 base, there was a span of 13 bases. The CDR3 protein is CASSIQTDPSYEQYF. CDR3 bases: TGTGCCAGTAGTATCCAGACAGACCCTTCCTACGAGCAGTACTTC.

The chain uses TRBV4-2 and TRBJ2-5; the D gene is possibly TRBD2 (6 bases). Germline lookup yields CDR1 LGHNA and CDR2 YNFKEQ. CDR3 length equals 14 residues. Trimming shortened V by 3 bases and J by 3 bases, and 11 bases separated the two germline ends. This chain's CDR3 is CASSQRDSEETQYF. The CDR3 DNA sequence: TGTGCCAGCAGCCAGAGGGACTCTGAAGAGACCCAGTACTTC.

The V gene is TRBV7-2, the J gene TRBJ1-2; D is undetermined. CDR1 is SGHTA, CDR2 FQGNSA, per germline. CDR3 length equals 14 residues. The ends were cut back, 7 bases at V and 1 base at J, with 13 bases in the middle. This chain's CDR3 is CASNSAPLNYGYTF. The CDR3 nucleotides are TGTGCCAGCAATTCCGCCCCACTTAACTATGGCTACACCTTC.

This clone showed up just once. The CDR3 spells CASSQVGPDYEQYF. The CDR3, as DNA: TGTGCCAGCAGCCAAGTAGGTCCTGACTACGAGCAGTACTTC. The chain combines TRBV14 with TRBJ2-7, with D hard to call. There are 14 residues in the CDR3. The germline V gene has CDR1 SGHDN and CDR2 FVKESK. V dropped 1 base and J dropped 3 bases, with 10 bases sitting between them.

The chain employs TRBV28 and TRBJ1-4; D unclear. Trimming shortened V by 6 bases and J by 2 bases, and 16 bases separated the two germline ends. The V gene's germline CDR1 is MDHEN and CDR2 SYDVKM. The CDR3 is 16 amino acids. As DNA, the CDR3 is TGTGCCAGCAGAGCCGACTCCCGAGGCACTAATGAAAAACTGTTTTTT. Its protein product is CASRADSRGTNEKLFF.

The V gene is TRBV6-5, the J gene TRBJ1-5, with a tentative D call TRBD1 (5 bases). The length of the CDR3 is 14 residues. Trimming left V 0 bases short and J 8 bases short, with 11 bases between. Germline-derived CDR1 and CDR2 are MNHEY and SVGAGI. CDR3 nucleotide sequence: TGTGCCAGCAGTTACTCGACGGGCAGGGAGCCCCAGCATTTT. Protein product: CASSYSTGREPQHF.

The chain recombines TRBV2 with TRBJ1-1; the D gene is possibly TRBD1 (5 bases). V dropped 6 bases and J dropped 6 bases, with 14 bases sitting between them. This CDR3 has 13 amino acids. Germline values: CDR1 SNHLY, CDR2 FYNNEI. The DNA of the CDR3 is TGTGCCAGCAGGGATTCAGGGAAGTCTGAAGCTTTCTTT. It specifies CASRDSGKSEAFF.

The chain employs TRBV19 and TRBJ1-3, with D perhaps TRBD1 (5 bases). CDR3 length: 16 amino acids. Trimming pared 3 bases from V and 2 bases from J, leaving 14 bases between. CDR1 is LNHDA and CDR2 is SQIVND in the germline V gene (reference sequence). In DNA form, the CDR3 reads TGTGCCAGTAGTATGGGGACGCCGGTACCTGGAAACACCATATATTTT. Translation: CASSMGTPVPGNTIYF.

The V call is TRBV11-3, the J call TRBJ2-7, with 9 bases identical to TRBD2. CDR1 SGHNT and CDR2 YENEEA come from the germline V gene. The CDR3 extends over 15 amino acids. With V trimmed by 6 bases and J by 4 bases, 10 bases remained unmatched. CDR3 sequence: CASSYGAGGRYEQYF. The DNA of the CDR3 is TGTGCCAGCAGTTACGGGGCGGGAGGGCGGTACGAGCAGTACTTC.

J is TRBJ2-1 and V is TRBV7-3, with 9 positions matching TRBD2. V dropped 4 bases and J dropped 3; count of bases not matched to a gene: 7. This CDR3 is built from 16 residues. Per the germline V gene, CDR1 is SGHTA and CDR2 is FQGTGA. The CDR3 DNA sequence: TGTGCCAGCAGCTCCCATAGCGGGAGTGGCTACAATGAGCAGTTCTTC. Protein product: CASSSHSGSGYNEQFF.

The chain employs TRBV6-1 and TRBJ1-1; D gene ambiguous. This CDR3 contains 13 residues. Germline CDR1 reads MNHNS; CDR2 reads SASEGT. Trimming shortened V by 1 base and J by 5 bases, and 8 bases separated the two germline ends. The CDR3 coding sequence is TGTGCCAGCAGTGAAGGGGCACCTACTGAAGCTTTCTTT. Amino acid sequence: CASSEGAPTEAFF.

In its sample, this clone was seen a few times. The sample contains more than one DNA sequence encoding this CDR3. V and J are TRBV28 and TRBJ1-5; possibly TRBD1 for D (5 bases). Germline lookup yields CDR1 MDHEN and CDR2 SYDVKM. The CDR3 contains 16 residues. V was clipped by 4 bases and J by 7 bases, with 20 bases between them. In DNA form, the CDR3 reads TGTGCCAGCAGTTCCGACCGGGGCCCCCGGGGGCAGCCCCAGCATTTT. Translation: CASSSDRGPRGQPQHF.

V is TRBV7-9 and J is TRBJ2-1; the match to TRBD1 covers 7 bases. V shed 1 base and J 2 bases; nucleotides not matched to a gene: 2. Germline V gives CDR1 SEHNR, CDR2 FQNEAQ (reference sequence). This CDR3 spans 15 amino acids. CDR3 in amino acids: CASSLDRGAYNEQFF. The CDR3, as DNA: TGTGCCAGCAGCTTAGACAGGGGAGCCTACAATGAGCAGTTCTTC.

The V and J genes are TRBV3-1 (or the pseudogene TRBV3-2) and TRBJ1-5, with TRBD1 matching over 9 bases. Germline lookup yields CDR1 LGHDT and CDR2 YNNKEL (reference sequence). The junction had 3 bases not matched to a gene; V was cut back by 3 bases and J by 6 bases. This CDR3 is 14 amino acids long. The CDR3 nucleotides are TGTGCCAGCAGCCATACAGGGGGCGGTCAGCCCCAGCATTTT. Amino acids: CASSHTGGGQPQHF.

Points on this clone: Different DNA sequences within this sample yield the same CDR3. The gene calls are TRBV27 and TRBJ2-7, with D perhaps TRBD1 or TRBD2 (6 bases each). V was cut by 2 bases and J by 3 bases, with 8 bases left in between. The CDR3 extends over 13 amino acids. Looked up from germline, CDR1 is MNHEY and CDR2 is SMNVEV (reference sequence). The CDR3 is CASSLGGGYEQYF. CDR3 DNA sequence: TGTGCCAGCAGTTTAGGAGGGGGCTACGAGCAGTACTTC.

The chain joins TRBV7-2 to TRBJ2-3; 10 bases align to TRBD2. Trimming took 0 bases from V and 3 from J; bases not matched to a gene: 9. In germline, CDR1 is SGHTA, CDR2 FQGNSA. This CDR3 region has 18 residues. The CDR3 loop reads CASSLAVVAGGLTDTQYF. The CDR3 coding sequence is TGTGCCAGCAGCTTAGCAGTGGTAGCGGGAGGCCTAACAGATACGCAGTATTTT.

The chain uses TRBV6-2 or TRBV6-3 and TRBJ2-7, with 10 bases fitting TRBD2. Germline CDR1 MNHEY, CDR2 SVGEGT. The CDR3 is 16 residues long. V was clipped by 2 bases and J by 5 bases; unmatched bases: 9. CDR3 in amino acids: CASSYDGLAGVDEQYF. The CDR3 bases are TGTGCCAGCAGTTACGACGGGCTAGCGGGAGTAGACGAGCAGTACTTC.

The genes are TRBV18 and TRBJ2-5, with D unclear. Trimming pared 3 bases from V and 0 bases from J, leaving 5 bases between. This CDR3 comprises 13 residues. Per germline, CDR1 KGHSH and CDR2 LQKENI. CDR3 in amino acids: CASSPSNQETQYF. For the CDR3, the DNA is TGTGCCAGCTCACCTAGTAACCAAGAGACCCAGTACTTC.

This clone was seen just once. V gene TRBV6-2 or TRBV6-3 combines with J gene TRBJ2-3; TRBD2 agrees at 10 bases. The CDR3 runs 16 residues. The germline CDR1 and CDR2 sequences are MNHEY and SVGEGT. The ends lost 1 base at V and 3 bases at J; junction bases unmatched: 4. The CDR3 DNA is TGTGCCAGCAGTTACTTTAGCGGGAGGTGGACAGATACGCAGTATTTT. This translates into CASSYFSGRWTDTQYF.

The J gene is TRBJ2-7, the V gene TRBV10-2; D not certain. The V end was cut by 10 bases, the J end by 10 bases, with 26 bases between. The CDR3 spans 14 residues. Germline V gene lookup returns CDR1 WSHSY and CDR2 SAAADI. The CDR3 nucleotides read TGCGCCACCGGAGTCGGTGGCTCCCTGAGCCGCCAGTACTTC. It translates to CATGVGGSLSRQYF.

V and J are TRBV30 and TRBJ1-6; 11 positions agree with TRBD1. Germline CDR1 reads GTSNPN; CDR2 reads SVGIG (reference sequence). This CDR3 comprises 16 residues. Trimming at V came to 3 bases and at J to 9 bases, leaving 10 bases not matched to a gene. Written as DNA, the CDR3 is TGTGCCTGGAGCGCGGACAGGGGGCTAGGGAGTTCACCCCTCCACTTT. Its protein product is CAWSADRGLGSSPLHF. The whole variable domain, remainder taken from reference TRBV30 and TRBJ1-6, is SQTIHQWPATLVQPVGSPLSLECTVEGTSNPNLYWYRQAAGRGLQLLFYSVGIGQISSEVPQNLSASRPQDRQFILSSKKLLLSDSGFYLCAWSADRGLGSSPLHFGNGTRLTVT.

This clone was counted a few times. The chain is built from TRBV7-9 and TRBJ2-1; TRBD2 matches at 9 bases. CDR1 is SEHNR and CDR2 is FQNEAQ in the germline V gene (reference sequence). This CDR3 is built from 12 residues. Trimming cost V 11 bases and J 7 bases; bases outside gene matches: 6. CDR3 coding DNA: TGTGCCGTGAGGACTAGCGAGAATGAGCAGTTCTTC. It codes for CAVRTSENEQFF.

Sample share makes this clone medium-sized (0.01 to 0.1%). This rearrangement joins TRBV20-1 to TRBJ1-6, with TRBD1 matching over 11 bases. The CDR3 has 14 amino acids. With V trimmed by 3 bases and J by 9 bases, 4 bases remained unmatched. CDR1 DFQATT and CDR2 SNEGSKA come from the germline V gene (reference sequence). CDR3 sequence: CSASTGTGGSPLHF. In DNA, the CDR3 is TGCAGTGCTAGTACCGGGACAGGGGGTTCACCCCTCCACTTT.

The J gene is TRBJ2-5, the V gene TRBV29-1; TRBD1 matches 9 bases. Germline V lookup: CDR1 SQVTM, CDR2 ANQGSEA. J gave up 2 bases and V 3 bases, and 7 bases lay outside the gene matches. The CDR3 spans 15 residues. CDR3 DNA sequence: TGCAGCGTTGAGGTAGTGACAGGGGGGCAAGAGACCCAGTACTTC. Protein: CSVEVVTGGQETQYF.

This clone was observed a single time. V usage is TRBV5-4 and J usage is TRBJ2-7, with 13 bases lining up with TRBD2. The V segment lost 1 base and the J segment 5 bases; nucleotides outside the gene matches: 3. The length of the CDR3 is 15 residues. Looked up from germline, CDR1 is SGHNT and CDR2 is YYREEE (reference sequence). In DNA form, the CDR3 reads TGTGCCAGCAGCTTGAGGACTAGCGGGAGAAACGAGCAGTACTTC. This gives the protein CASSLRTSGRNEQYF.

The CDR3 spells CASSLEWDRPSYEQYF. The CDR3 region has the DNA TGTGCCAGCAGCTTAGAGTGGGACAGACCCTCCTACGAGCAGTACTTC. V is TRBV7-9 and J is TRBJ2-7; 7 bases map to TRBD1. Germline lookup yields CDR1 SEHNR and CDR2 FQNEAQ (reference sequence). The CDR3 extends over 16 amino acids. With V trimmed by 1 base and J by 0 bases, 6 bases remained unmatched.

V usage is TRBV7-2 and J usage is TRBJ2-7; 10 bases line up with TRBD1. The CDR3 contains 16 residues. Germline V gives CDR1 SGHTA, CDR2 FQGNSA. V was clipped by 1 base and J by 6 bases; unmatched bases: 9. The CDR3: CASSLGVGTGDAEQYF. The CDR3 DNA reads as TGTGCCAGCAGCTTAGGGGTGGGGACAGGGGACGCCGAGCAGTACTTC.

This chain joins TRBV5-6 and TRBJ1-1; D is perhaps TRBD1 (6 bases). The V end lost 3 bases, the J end lost 1 base, and 7 bases lay between the germline ends. CDR1 and CDR2 from the germline V gene are SGHDT and YYEEEE. CDR3 length: 13 residues. This CDR3 is CASSWGQNTEAFF. CDR3 bases: TGTGCCAGCAGCTGGGGACAGAACACTGAAGCTTTCTTT.

CDR3 coding DNA: TGTGCCAGCAGTTTGAGGCTAGCGGGAGAGCAGTACTTC. It codes for CASSLRLAGEQYF. The rearrangement links TRBV28 to TRBJ2-7, with 9 positions matching TRBD2. The ends lost 3 bases at V and 7 bases at J; junction bases unmatched: 4. The CDR3 has 13 residues. Germline V CDR1 and CDR2: MDHEN, SYDVKM.

This clone was picked up one time. The chain employs TRBV2 and TRBJ2-7, with TRBD2 matching 11 bases. The CDR3 is 14 amino acids. The trim removed 9 bases at V and 2 bases at J, leaving 6 bases unmatched. Germline CDR1 reads SNHLY; CDR2 reads FYNNEI. CDR3 region: CARRGTSGAYEQYF. CDR3 DNA sequence: TGTGCCAGACGAGGGACTAGCGGAGCCTACGAGCAGTACTTC.